This T cell receptor (beta chain) was obtained from a study of beta chain features in type 1 diabetes. As for the study in general: Patients and healthy donors were similar in age, gender and cell yields.

Trimming cost V 3 bases and J 4 bases, with 16 bases left between them. Germline CDR1 and CDR2: GTSNPN and SVGIG (reference sequence). The CDR3 totals 15 residues. General study results and limits: A pattern of fewer insertions and more deletions at VDJ junctions was seen in type 1 diabetes patients. Researchers reported that naive, central memory and Treg TCRB repertoires appeared more similar in patients than in healthy donors.

Comments on this clone: What it binds is not known.

Of the isolated RNA, all was reverse transcribed, and so the sequenced material was expressed TCRB transcripts. Measured with immunoSEQ multiplex PCR; TCRdb has only the in-frame clones, and not every one. The sample lists hundreds of thousands of clones; roughly an eighth were seen once. Specimen: naive CD4+ T cells from blood. This clonotype was sampled from a man between 18 and 29 years old in good health. This chain connects TRBV30 to TRBJ1-3; D is undetermined. The CDR3 spells CAWSYHNPGGNTIYF. CDR3 bases: TGTGCCTGGAGCTACCATAACCCGGGGGGAAACACCATATATTTT.